Below, 18 T cell receptor beta chains from the same sample are listed, as sequenced in a study of radiotherapy plus CTLA-4 blockade in lung cancer. Sequenced by immunoSEQ multiplex PCR; TCRdb stores in-frame clones only, minus some. The table has about 88,000 clones, about two thirds seen once; the top ten hold over 12%. The sample in question was peripheral blood, obtained from a patient treated with radiotherapy plus ipilimumab. The receptors come from a human donor with non-small cell lung cancer that progressed on radiotherapy plus ipilimumab.

This sequence joins TRBV27 and TRBJ1-6; the match to TRBD1 covers 7 bases. CDR3 size: 17 residues. Germline CDR1 reads MNHEY; CDR2 reads SMNVEV (reference sequence). The V gene end was trimmed by 4 bases and the J gene end by 9 bases; junction bases not matched to a gene: 15. The CDR3 loop reads CASSSQPGQRSSSPLHF. CDR3 nucleotide sequence: TGTGCCAGCAGTTCACAGCCGGGACAGAGAAGTAGTTCACCCCTCCACTTT.

V is TRBV6-5 and J is TRBJ2-6, with unresolved D. Germline lookup yields CDR1 MNHEY and CDR2 SVGAGI. The CDR3 extends over 15 amino acids. V gave up 7 bases and J gave up 0 bases, with 10 bases separating them. Written as DNA, the CDR3 is TGTGCCAGCACCAGTATGGCCTCTGGGGCCAACGTCCTGACTTTC. Amino acid sequence: CASTSMASGANVLTF.

The rearrangement links TRBV28 to TRBJ1-5; no firm D call. V was shortened by 5 bases and J by 2 bases, with 13 bases between the two germline ends. In germline, CDR1 is MDHEN, CDR2 SYDVKM. This CDR3 is 15 amino acids long. The CDR3 DNA follows: TGTGCCAGCAGTGGGGAGGGAGCGGGCAATCAGCCCCAGCATTTT. Protein: CASSGEGAGNQPQHF.

This clone appeared a few times. This sequence joins TRBV7-8 and TRBJ2-3, with TRBD1 matching over 8 bases. This CDR3 region has 14 residues. J gave up 1 base and V 5 bases, and 2 bases lay outside the gene matches. Germline V gives CDR1 SGHVS, CDR2 FQNEAQ. The CDR3 region has the DNA TGTGCCAGCAGCCCGACAGGGGGCACAGATACGCAGTATTTT. Its translation is CASSPTGGTDTQYF.

Concerning this clone itself: The junction does not match germline at one end; this may be a read error. The rearrangement links TRBV7-7 to TRBJ2-5; a weak D match, TRBD1 (6 bases). Germline CDR1 SSHAT, CDR2 FNYEAQ (reference sequence). The CDR3 runs to 13 residues. CDR3 sequence reads: CASSLGGRETQYF. CDR3 DNA sequence: TGTGCTAGCAGCTTAGGGGGTCGGGAGACCCAGTACTTC.

The V and J genes are TRBV9 and TRBJ2-1; 15 nucleotides match TRBD2. The J segment lost 0 bases and the V segment lost 6 bases, leaving 10 bases of the junction unmatched. There are 19 residues in the CDR3. Germline V gives CDR1 SGDLS, CDR2 YYNGEE. The CDR3 region is CASTPRGTSGGSSYNEQFF. CDR3 sequence (DNA): TGTGCCAGCACCCCCCGTGGGACTAGCGGGGGGAGCTCCTACAATGAGCAGTTCTTC.

Remarks on this clone: The same CDR3 arises from other DNA sequences in this sample as well. The V call is TRBV5-1, the J call TRBJ1-1, with D possibly TRBD1 on 6 matching bases. The germline V gene encodes CDR1 SGHRS and CDR2 YFSETQ. The V end was cut by 2 bases, the J end by 1 base, with 9 bases between. This CDR3 is built from 14 residues. The DNA of the CDR3 is TGCGCCAGCAGCTTAGGGGGATCGAACACTGAAGCTTTCTTT. This encodes CASSLGGSNTEAFF.

J is TRBJ2-2 and V is TRBV5-1, with TRBD1 matching over 9 bases. Germline values: CDR1 SGHRS, CDR2 YFSETQ. J was trimmed by 0 bases and V by 3 bases; bases with no gene match: 9. The CDR3 length is 18 residues. CDR3: CASSSRDRAEANTGELFF. The CDR3 DNA sequence: TGCGCCAGCAGCTCCCGGGACAGGGCGGAAGCGAACACCGGGGAGCTGTTTTTT.

V usage is TRBV9 and J usage is TRBJ1-2; the D is unclear. Germline assignment: CDR1 SGDLS and CDR2 YYNGEE. This CDR3 is built from 15 residues. V lost 0 bases, J lost 7 bases, and 16 bases lay in between. CDR3 sequence reads: CASSVDIRGSGGYTF. CDR3 in DNA: TGTGCCAGCAGCGTAGATATCCGGGGAAGTGGTGGCTACACCTTC.

The gene calls are TRBV5-1 and TRBJ2-3, with D maybe TRBD1 (5 bases). CDR1 and CDR2 (germline): SGHRS, YFSETQ. V was cut by 4 bases and J by 9 bases, with 9 bases left in between. The CDR3 runs 11 residues. In DNA, the CDR3 is TGCGCCAGCAGCAACCAGGGCACGCAGTATTTT. It specifies CASSNQGTQYF.

The chain uses TRBV28 and TRBJ2-5; tentatively, D is TRBD2 (6 bases). The V gene's germline CDR1 is MDHEN and CDR2 SYDVKM. With 4 bases removed from V and 5 bases from J, the gap between germline ends came to 11 bases. The CDR3 loop spans 13 amino acids. The CDR3: CASSWTIRETQYF. The CDR3 region has the DNA TGTGCCAGCAGTTGGACTATCCGGGAGACCCAGTACTTC.

Of note for this clone: Other DNA sequences within the sample encode an identical CDR3. The V and J genes are TRBV11-2 and TRBJ1-1; 10 nucleotides align to TRBD1. Germline CDR1 and CDR2: SGHAT and FQNNGV. The ends lost 1 base at V and 5 bases at J; junction bases unmatched: 10. The CDR3 has 17 amino acids. CDR3 bases: TGTGCCAGCAGCTTAGTCCCTCGGGACAGGGGTGATACTGAAGCTTTCTTT. This sequence encodes CASSLVPRDRGDTEAFF.

Concerning this clone itself: A read error is likely here: a far larger clone is one base away. The chain combines TRBV7-3 with TRBJ2-7; D possibly uses TRBD1 or TRBD2 (5 bases each). V was pared by 5 bases and J by 3 bases, with 11 bases between. CDR1 and CDR2 from the germline V gene are SGHTA and FQGTGA. The CDR3 covers 13 residues. Here the CDR3 DNA reads TGTGCCAGCAGCCCGGGACCGAACTACGAGCAGTACTTC. It yields the protein CASSPGPNYEQYF.

In this sample, this clone turned up a few times. The V gene is TRBV5-1, the J gene TRBJ2-7, with D perhaps matching TRBD1 (6 bases). The V gene's germline CDR1 is SGHRS and CDR2 YFSETQ. This CDR3 is 13 amino acids long. Trimming pared 0 bases from V and 2 bases from J, leaving 6 bases between. This chain's CDR3 is CASSLDRAYEQYF. The CDR3, as DNA: TGCGCCAGCAGCTTGGACAGGGCCTACGAGCAGTACTTC.

This chain joins TRBV27 and TRBJ2-7; tentatively, D is TRBD1 or TRBD2 (5 bases each). The V and J ends lost 4 bases and 2 bases respectively, with 21 bases between them. The germline gives CDR1 MNHEY, CDR2 SMNVEV (reference sequence). The CDR3 is 17 amino acids. The CDR3 reads CASSSTSDRLYTYEQYF. CDR3 nucleotide sequence: TGTGCCAGCAGTTCCACCTCCGACAGACTATACACCTACGAGCAGTACTTC.

The rearrangement joins TRBV27 to TRBJ1-5; 8 bases fit TRBD1. The CDR3 consists of 15 residues. V lost 6 bases and J lost 1; bases outside the gene matches: 5. Germline values: CDR1 MNHEY, CDR2 SMNVEV (reference sequence). The CDR3 here is CASSQDRASNQPQHF. The CDR3 nucleotides read TGTGCCAGCAGCCAGGACAGGGCCAGCAATCAGCCCCAGCATTTT.

CDR3 protein: CASSPGQGIYGYTF. The CDR3 nucleotides are TGTGCCAGCAGCCCGGGACAGGGGATCTATGGCTACACCTTC. This rearrangement joins TRBV5-5 to TRBJ1-2, with 10 bases identical to TRBD1. Looked up from germline, CDR1 is SGHKS and CDR2 is YYEKEE (reference sequence). V gave up 4 bases and J gave up 4 bases; unmatched junction bases: 4. The CDR3 spans 14 residues.

The gene calls are TRBV18 and TRBJ2-3; D ambiguous. In germline, CDR1 is KGHSH, CDR2 LQKENI. The CDR3 contains 14 residues. V lost 3 bases to trimming and J lost 2 bases, with 9 bases between them. CDR3 sequence: CASSPMPTTDTQYF. The CDR3 DNA reads as TGTGCCAGCTCACCCATGCCCACCACAGATACGCAGTATTTT.